These T cell receptor beta chains were read from a single sample in a study of shared clonotypes between healthy human individuals. Sequencing used immunoSEQ multiplex PCR; TCRdb keeps in-frame clones, though not all of them. The data show around 2.5 million clones, over 85% seen once. The sample consisted of naive CD4+ T cells from PBMCs. These receptor sequences come from a man between 18 and 29 years old in good health. Some clones in this sample may be carry-over from other donors' samples. The CDR3 runs from the conserved cysteine through the conserved F or W. The order of the fields is clone size, J gene, V gene, D gene, CDR3 DNA, CDR3 protein. A D gene is named only where the DNA matches it firmly. Size is stated for part of the rows, as once, few or many counts, or as a class when the clone is expanded.

NA	TRBJ2-7	TRBV11-2	NA	TGTGCCAGCAGCCCGTTCACTACCGCCGACTTCTACGAGCAGTACTTC	CASSPFTTADFYEQYF
NA	TRBJ1-1	TRBV2	NA	TGTGCCAGCAGACTGACGGTGAACACTGAAGCTTTCTTT	CASRLTVNTEAFF
NA	TRBJ2-1	TRBV5-4	TRBD2	TGTGCCAGCAGCAGCTCGGGAGGGCCGCACAATGAGCAGTTCTTC	CASSSSGGPHNEQFF
NA	TRBJ1-5	TRBV6-1	NA	TGTGCCAGCAGGGGGACGGGGAATCAGCCCCAGCATTTT	CASRGTGNQPQHF
few	TRBJ1-2	TRBV15	NA	TGTGCCACCAGCAGAGACGGACGTCAAGGTGGCTACACCTTC	CATSRDGRQGGYTF
few	TRBJ1-1	TRBV14	NA	TGTGCCAGCAGCCATAAAGGGACCGAGCTCATGAACACTGAAGCTTTCTTT	CASSHKGTELMNTEAFF
few	TRBJ1-1	TRBV19	NA	TGTGCCAGTAGTATTTCGGGAAACACTGAAGCTTTCTTT	CASSISGNTEAFF
NA	TRBJ2-7	TRBV7-2	NA	TGTGCCAGCAGCCCTGGACCGAGATACGAGCAGTACTTC	CASSPGPRYEQYF
NA	TRBJ2-5	TRBV28	NA	TGTGCCAGCAGTAACACCGGGGTTAAGAAAGAGACCCAGTACTTC	CASSNTGVKKETQYF
NA	TRBJ1-5	TRBV2	NA	TGTGCCAGCAGCGGTCCCGGGACGGTTCTCAATCAGCCCCAGCATTTT	CASSGPGTVLNQPQHF
NA	TRBJ1-6	TRBV2	NA	TGTGCCAGCAGTGAGGAGGGGAGTTCACCCCTCCACTTT	CASSEEGSSPLHF
NA	TRBJ1-5	TRBV6-1	TRBD1	TGTGCCAGTGCTGGACAGGGGGGTAATCAGCCCCAGCATTTT	CASAGQGGNQPQHF
NA	TRBJ2-3	TRBV9	NA	TGTGCCAGCAGAGGGACTTTAAGCACAGATACGCAGTATTTT	CASRGTLSTDTQYF
once	TRBJ1-6	TRBV6-5	NA	TGTGCCAGCAGTTACGACCCTAGTTATAATTCACCCCTCCACTTT	CASSYDPSYNSPLHF
few	TRBJ1-1	TRBV18	TRBD1	TGTGCCAGCTCACCGGGACAGCTGCAGAACACTGAAGCTTTCTTT	CASSPGQLQNTEAFF
once	TRBJ1-1	TRBV18	NA	TGTGCCAGCTCACCAATTAATCGGGGGTTGGCTTTCTTT	CASSPINRGLAFF
NA	TRBJ2-1	TRBV6-1	TRBD2	TGTGCCAGCAGTGTTTCGTACGGACTAGCGGGAGGTCTTACGAATGAGCAGTTCTTC	CASSVSYGLAGGLTNEQFF
NA	TRBJ1-1	TRBV5-1	NA	TGCGCCAGCAGCTTTGGGAGTATAGAGGACACTGAAGCTTTCTTT	CASSFGSIEDTEAFF
NA	TRBJ2-5	TRBV6-6	TRBD1	TGTGCCAGCAGTTACCAAGACAGGGGCGGGCAGACCCAGTACTTC	CASSYQDRGGQTQYF
NA	TRBJ2-1	TRBV13	TRBD2	TGTGCCAGCAGCTACGGACTAGCGGGAACTGAGCAGTTCTTC	CASSYGLAGTEQFF
NA	TRBJ1-1	TRBV28	TRBD1	TGTGCCAGCATACCGGGACAGTACACTGAAGCTTTCTTT	CASIPGQYTEAFF
NA	TRBJ2-3	TRBV28	NA	TGTGCCAGCAGTTGGGGGGGACAGATGACAGATACGCAGTATTTT	CASSWGGQMTDTQYF
once	TRBJ2-1	TRBV27	TRBD2	TGTGCCAGCAAGGGACTAGCGGGGGGCTGGTCGTACAATGAGCAGTTCTTC	CASKGLAGGWSYNEQFF
NA	TRBJ2-1	TRBV7-8	NA	TGTGCCAGCAGCTTACGTGAGTCTGAGCAGTTCTTC	CASSLRESEQFF
NA	TRBJ2-1	TRBV18	NA	TGTGCCAGCTCACCTACGGGGGTCTACAATGAGCAGTTCTTC	CASSPTGVYNEQFF
NA	TRBJ2-5	TRBV5-4	TRBD1	TGTGCCAGCAGCTCCTGGAGGGACAGGGGAGGAGAGACCCAGTACTTC	CASSSWRDRGGETQYF
NA	TRBJ1-2	TRBV6-1	NA	TGTGCCAGCAGGGAATTGGGGGGCCCATTAAACTATGGCTACACCTTC	CASRELGGPLNYGYTF
NA	TRBJ2-2	TRBV27	NA	TGTGCCAGCAGTTCCCAATCGTCTCGCCACACCGGGGAGCTGTTTTTT	CASSSQSSRHTGELFF
NA	TRBJ2-7	TRBV2	TRBD1	TGTGCCAGCAGTACCGGGACAGGGGGCAACGAGCAGTACTTC	CASSTGTGGNEQYF
NA	TRBJ1-1	TRBV28	NA	TGTGCCACCTCAATTTATAACACTGAAGCTTTCTTT	CATSIYNTEAFF
NA	TRBJ1-1	TRBV18	NA	TGTGCCAGCTCACCCCAATCAGGGAGCACTGAAGCTTTCTTT	CASSPQSGSTEAFF
NA	TRBJ1-2	TRBV9	NA	TGTGCCAGCAGCGCCCGGGAGATGAGCTATGGCTACACCTTC	CASSAREMSYGYTF
NA	TRBJ2-1	TRBV9	TRBD2	TGTGCCAGCAGCGCGACCAGCGGGAGCGATGAGCAGTTCTTC	CASSATSGSDEQFF
NA	TRBJ2-4	TRBV7-2	TRBD2	TGTGCCAGCAGCTTAACAACTCTAGCGGCGCTAGCCAAAAACATTCAGTACTTC	CASSLTTLAALAKNIQYF
NA	TRBJ2-7	TRBV5-1	TRBD1	TGCGCCAGCAGCTTGGAGCGGGCAGGGGGCATGGACGAGCAGTACTTC	CASSLERAGGMDEQYF
NA	TRBJ1-2	TRBV2	TRBD1	TGTGCCAGCAGTGGACAGGGGAATGGGTATGGCTACACCTTC	CASSGQGNGYGYTF
NA	TRBJ2-7	TRBV6-1	TRBD2	TGTGCCAGCAGTGCCCGGACTAGCGGGGTCACCTACGAGCAGTACTTC	CASSARTSGVTYEQYF
NA	TRBJ2-3	TRBV4-2	NA	TGTGCCAGCAGCAGGAACCTGCCAAGGGAGCCGCAGTATTTT	CASSRNLPREPQYF
NA	TRBJ2-1	TRBV27	NA	TGTGCCAGCAGTTTATCGGGTTATTTGTACAATGAGCAGTTCTTC	CASSLSGYLYNEQFF
NA	TRBJ2-5	TRBV7-6	NA	TGTGCCAGCAGCTTAGGCGACAGACTACAAGAGACCCAGTACTTC	CASSLGDRLQETQYF
NA	TRBJ2-5	TRBV18	NA	TGTGCCAGCTCACCTCTGCAGGGGAATTCGCAAGAGACCCAGTACTTC	CASSPLQGNSQETQYF
NA	TRBJ2-2	TRBV14	TRBD2	TGTGCCAGCAGCCTAGCGGGAGCCGGGGGGGAGCTGTTTTTT	CASSLAGAGGELFF
NA	TRBJ1-5	TRBV28	TRBD1	TGTGCCAGCAGCCCGGACAGGGTCCAGCCCCAGCATTTT	CASSPDRVQPQHF
NA	TRBJ2-7	TRBV7-9	TRBD2	TGTGCCAGCAGCTTAGGTCGGGCAGGGACTAACGAGCAGTACTTC	CASSLGRAGTNEQYF
NA	TRBJ2-7	TRBV28	NA	TGTGCCAGCAGACCCATCCGGACAGTTGACGAGCAGTACTTC	CASRPIRTVDEQYF
once	TRBJ2-7	TRBV7-9	NA	TGTGCCAGCAGCTTCTCCCTGGGGGCGGGTTACGAGCAGTACTTC	CASSFSLGAGYEQYF
NA	TRBJ2-1	TRBV2	TRBD1	TGTGCCAGCAGTCGGGACAGGTCGGTCTGGGGGGAGCAGTTCTTC	CASSRDRSVWGEQFF
NA	TRBJ2-1	TRBV6-5	TRBD2	TGTGCCAGCAGTTATCGAATAGCGGGAGGTGAGCAGTTCTTC	CASSYRIAGGEQFF
NA	TRBJ1-3	TRBV11-2	NA	TGTGCCAGCAGCTTAGGCGGAGCCTCTGGAAACACCATATATTTT	CASSLGGASGNTIYF
NA	TRBJ1-2	TRBV30	NA	TGTGCCTGGAGTTCAGGGCTTTACGGACACACCTTC	CAWSSGLYGHTF
NA	TRBJ2-7	TRBV28	TRBD2	TGTGCCAGCACCGGGGGGGCAAGTTTGTACGAGCAGTACTTC	CASTGGASLYEQYF
NA	TRBJ2-1	TRBV5-6	NA	TGTGCCAGCAGCGGACCTAAAGAGACGGGGTACAATGAGCAGTTCTTC	CASSGPKETGYNEQFF
NA	TRBJ2-7	TRBV4-1	TRBD1	TGCGCCAGCAGCCGAGACGGGACAGGGCTCTACGAGCAGTACTTC	CASSRDGTGLYEQYF
NA	TRBJ2-7	TRBV28	NA	TGTGCCAGCAGTAGCCCCCCGCGCGAGCAGTACTTC	CASSSPPREQYF
NA	TRBJ2-5	TRBV7-6	NA	TGTGCCAGCAGCTCGGCGGCGGGTTGGGCGGGGACCCAGTACTTC	CASSSAAGWAGTQYF
NA	TRBJ1-1	TRBV6-5	NA	TGTGCCAGCAGCCGTCCTGTGGACACTGAAGCTTTCTTT	CASSRPVDTEAFF
NA	TRBJ1-2	TRBV28	NA	TGTGCCACCAAAGGGTCAGTCTATGGCTACACCTTC	CATKGSVYGYTF